Below, 13 T cell receptor beta chains from the same sample are listed, as sequenced in a study of regulatory T cells in long-lasting Graves disease. This sample's time point: newly diagnosed GD, antithyroid drugs for less than 3 months. The TCR library used RNA extracted from PBMCs. Construction of the TCR beta libraries employed iRepertoire HTBI primers in conjunction with Arm-PCR of CDR3 regions. TCRdb itself ran the multiplex PCR reads through MiXCR, one entry per CDR3 protein. The sample has around 480,000 distinct CDR3 sequences; around 16% are singletons. In addition, the sample was reused for a study of T cells in Graves' hyperthyroidism and ophthalmopathy.

The sample in question was peripheral blood mononuclear cells (PBMCs), obtained at new diagnosis, from a patient treated with antithyroid drugs. These receptors all stem from a woman aged 35-65 years with Graves disease.

The CDR3 is CASKRTVLSGNTIYF. CDR3 bases: TGTGCCAGTAAACGGACGGTGCTCTCTGGAAACACCATATATTTT. The chain carries TRBV19 and TRBJ1-3; D unresolved. The V gene lost 7 bases and the J gene lost 0 bases, with 13 bases spanning the gap. Germline loops: CDR1 LNHDA, CDR2 SQIVND (reference sequence). The CDR3 length is 15 residues.

This clonotype was observed many times. One end of the junction varies from germline; a read error may be responsible. The chain recombines TRBV3-1 with TRBJ2-7; D possibly matches TRBD1 or TRBD2 (6 bases each). The CDR3 is 16 amino acids. CDR1 is LGHDT and CDR2 is YNNKEL in the germline V gene (reference sequence). This chain's CDR3 is CASTQTEGRGPYEQYF. The DNA of the CDR3 is TGTGCCAGCACCCAAACGGAGGGCAGGGGTCCCTACGAGCAGTACTTC.

This clonotype has at least ten counts. This chain uses TRBV18 with TRBJ1-1, with D perhaps TRBD1 (5 bases). Trimming left V 8 bases short and J 7 bases short, with 17 bases between. The CDR3 has 13 residues. Germline V gene sequence: CDR1 KGHSH, CDR2 LQKENI. The CDR3: CASKSGVVGEAFF. The DNA of the CDR3 is TGTGCCAGCAAATCGGGGGTGGTTGGTGAAGCTTTCTTT.

The chain employs TRBV30 and TRBJ1-2; tentatively, D is TRBD1 (6 bases). Trimming shortened V by 3 bases and J by 4 bases, and 12 bases separated the two germline ends. The CDR3 loop spans 13 amino acids. The germline V gene has CDR1 GTSNPN and CDR2 SVGIG (reference sequence). CDR3 in DNA: TGTGCCTGGAGGAAACAGGGAATCTATGGCTACACCTTC. It codes for CAWRKQGIYGYTF.

This clonotype was seen at least ten times. This chain uses TRBV20-1 with TRBJ1-1, with D unresolved. The germline V gene encodes CDR1 DFQATT and CDR2 SNEGSKA (reference sequence). The V end was cut by 3 bases, the J end by 0 bases, with 14 bases between. CDR3 length: 15 residues. CDR3: CSASVAGAMNTEAFF. Written as DNA, the CDR3 is TGCAGTGCTAGTGTTGCAGGAGCAATGAACACTGAAGCTTTCTTT.

The table lists this clonotype with a count of one. One base away lies a much larger clone, so this may be a sequencing read error. The V and J genes are TRBV19 and TRBJ2-1, with TRBD2 identical over 8 bases. This CDR3 is 15 amino acids long. Germline lookup yields CDR1 LNHDA and CDR2 SQIVND (reference sequence). The V segment lost 3 bases and the J segment 0 bases; nucleotides outside the gene matches: 1. The CDR3 here is CASSIRGGSYNEQFF. Written as DNA, the CDR3 is TGTGCCAGTAGTATCCGGGGGGGCTCCTACAATGAGCAGTTCTTC. Combining the CDR3 with reference TRBV19 and TRBJ2-1 gives the whole variable domain DGGITQSPKYLFRKEGQNVTLSCEQNLNHDAMYWYRQDPGQGLRLIYYSQIVNDFQKGDIAEGYSVSREKKESFPLTVTSAQKNPTAFYLCASSIRGGSYNEQFFGPGTRLTVL.

This clonotype was picked up a small number of times. This chain joins TRBV2 and TRBJ2-5, with D perhaps assigned TRBD1 or TRBD2 (5 bases each). Germline-derived CDR1 and CDR2 are SNHLY and FYNNEI. Trimming took 5 bases from V and 1 from J, leaving 14 bases between them. The CDR3 has 15 amino acids. The CDR3 region is CASSKLTGTQETQYF. Here the CDR3 DNA reads TGTGCCAGCAGTAAGCTCACCGGGACCCAAGAGACCCAGTACTTC.

This clonotype was detected many times. J is TRBJ1-5 and V is TRBV30; D gene uncertain. The CDR3 totals 14 residues. Germline V gene sequence: CDR1 GTSNPN, CDR2 SVGIG (reference sequence). Trimming shortened V by 1 base and J by 2 bases, and 9 bases separated the two germline ends. The CDR3 region has the DNA TGTGCCTGGAGTGCCGGGATAGGCAATCAGCCCCAGCATTTT. This translates into CAWSAGIGNQPQHF.

This clonotype was detected many times. This chain connects TRBV11-2 to TRBJ1-1, with a possible D match to TRBD1 (5 bases). Trimming took 6 bases from V and 5 from J, leaving 13 bases between them. The V gene's germline CDR1 is SGHAT and CDR2 FQNNGV. There are 13 residues in the CDR3. CDR3 nucleotide sequence: TGTGCCAGCAGTCCCGGGGGGGGAACTGAAGCTTTCTTT. This translates into CASSPGGGTEAFF.

This clonotype came up many times. This sequence joins TRBV11-2 and TRBJ2-5; the D is unclear. From germline, CDR1 is SGHAT and CDR2 FQNNGV. V was cut by 5 bases and J by 5 bases, with 9 bases left in between. This CDR3 comprises 12 residues. CDR3 protein: CASSISEETQYF. The CDR3 DNA follows: TGTGCCAGCAGCATCTCAGAGGAGACCCAGTACTTC.

On this clonotype itself: A read error is the likely source, as a far larger clone sits one nucleotide away. The chain uses TRBV14 and TRBJ1-5; D unresolved. Germline V gene lookup returns CDR1 SGHDN and CDR2 FVKESK. The CDR3 is made up of 13 amino acids. With 1 base removed from V and 3 bases from J, the gap between germline ends came to 4 bases. The CDR3 loop reads CASSQAPNQPQHF. CDR3 nucleotide sequence: TGTGCCAGCAGCCAAGCACCCAATCAGCCCCAGCATTTT.

The J gene is TRBJ2-7, the V gene TRBV6-5; either TRBD1 or TRBD2 may supply D (5 bases each). Germline CDR1 is MNHEY and CDR2 is SVGAGI. This CDR3 is 16 amino acids long. Trimming removed 1 base from V and 5 bases from J, with 18 bases in between. CDR3 amino acids: CASSYFPGPPGDEQYF. The CDR3 DNA is TGTGCCAGCAGTTACTTCCCGGGGCCCCCGGGCGACGAGCAGTACTTC.

This clonotype has at least ten counts. V is TRBV20-1 and J is TRBJ2-2; perhaps TRBD2 as D (5 bases). Germline CDR1 reads DFQATT; CDR2 reads SNEGSKA (reference sequence). This CDR3 comprises 14 residues. V was clipped by 0 bases and J by 2 bases, with 7 bases between them. CDR3 sequence (DNA): TGCAGTGCTAGAGATGAGGGAAACACCGGGGAGCTGTTTTTT. This translates into CSARDEGNTGELFF.